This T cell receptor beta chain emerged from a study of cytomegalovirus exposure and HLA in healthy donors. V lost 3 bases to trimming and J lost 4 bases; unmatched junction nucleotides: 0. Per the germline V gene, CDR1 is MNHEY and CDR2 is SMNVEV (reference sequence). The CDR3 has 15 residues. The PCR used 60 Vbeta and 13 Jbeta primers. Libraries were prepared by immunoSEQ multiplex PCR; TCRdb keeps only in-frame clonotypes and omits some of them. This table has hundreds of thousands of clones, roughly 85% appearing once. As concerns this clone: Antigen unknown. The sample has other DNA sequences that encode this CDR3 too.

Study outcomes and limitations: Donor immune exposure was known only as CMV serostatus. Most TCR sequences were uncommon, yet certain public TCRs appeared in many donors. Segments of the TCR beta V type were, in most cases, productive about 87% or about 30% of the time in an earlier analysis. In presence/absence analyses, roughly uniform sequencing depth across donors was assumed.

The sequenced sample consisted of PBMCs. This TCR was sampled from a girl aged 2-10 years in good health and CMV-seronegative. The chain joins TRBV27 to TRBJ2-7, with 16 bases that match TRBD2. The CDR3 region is CASSLGLAGGYEQYF. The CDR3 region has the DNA TGTGCCAGCAGTTTGGGACTAGCGGGAGGGTACGAGCAGTACTTC.